This is a list of T cell receptor beta chains from one sample in a study of response to subunit inactivated influenza vaccine. A single record per CDR3 protein comes from TCRdb applying MiXCR to the RT-PCR reads. The table records 400,000 to 650,000 distinct CDR3 sequences, approximately 6.9% of them present only once. Sequences were derived from PBMCs from blood, sampled approximately 25 months after vaccination. These receptors were taken from a man aged 50 to 69 who received an inactivated influenza vaccine. CDR3s include the opening cysteine and the closing phenylalanine or tryptophan. Fields, in order: V gene, J gene, CDR3 protein.

TRBV14	TRBJ2-5	CASSQEGQGRLWETQYF
TRBV6-2/TRBV6-3	TRBJ1-2	CASSRQNYGYTF
TRBV5-1	TRBJ1-1	CASSQTGPEAFF
TRBV10-3	TRBJ2-2	CAISESLANTGELFF
TRBV5-1	TRBJ1-6	CASSSGQGISPLHF
TRBV11-2	TRBJ2-5	CASSFVGLAQETQYF
TRBV29-1	TRBJ1-1	CSVDKNTEAFF
TRBV21-1	TRBJ2-5	CARGTSGSPQETQYF
TRBV5-1	TRBJ1-4	CASSLPTGTLGANEKLFF
TRBV20-1	TRBJ1-2	CSAREGEGTYGYTF
TRBV4-1	TRBJ2-3	CASSQASGGAGTDTQYF
TRBV19	TRBJ2-6	CASTHRGGANVLTF
TRBV10-2	TRBJ1-4	CASRATGDREKLFF
TRBV27	TRBJ2-1	CASSGANEQFF
TRBV29-1	TRBJ2-1	CSVEGGSYNEQFF
TRBV6-2/TRBV6-3	TRBJ2-1	CASSYPGGKGQFF
TRBV9	TRBJ1-2	CASSGTDRSNYGYTF
TRBV4-1	TRBJ1-3	CASSQEGGRGRPSGNTIYF
TRBV29-1	TRBJ2-4	CSVDRNRLAKNIQYF
TRBV2	TRBJ2-3	CATHDRGSTDTQYF
TRBV12-3/TRBV12-4	TRBJ1-1	CASSSSPGDTEAFF
TRBV28	TRBJ2-7	CASSFPITQKLRTSYEQYF
TRBV5-1	TRBJ2-2	CASMSQGGSAGELFF
TRBV20-1	TRBJ2-5	CSARESIAYQETQYF
TRBV7-2	TRBJ2-7	CASSQNRGDEQYF
TRBV25-1	TRBJ2-2	CASSDRGVGELFF
TRBV12-3/TRBV12-4	TRBJ2-6	CASSFRRGGSGANVLTF
TRBV7-2	TRBJ2-1	CASSRRAVNEQFF